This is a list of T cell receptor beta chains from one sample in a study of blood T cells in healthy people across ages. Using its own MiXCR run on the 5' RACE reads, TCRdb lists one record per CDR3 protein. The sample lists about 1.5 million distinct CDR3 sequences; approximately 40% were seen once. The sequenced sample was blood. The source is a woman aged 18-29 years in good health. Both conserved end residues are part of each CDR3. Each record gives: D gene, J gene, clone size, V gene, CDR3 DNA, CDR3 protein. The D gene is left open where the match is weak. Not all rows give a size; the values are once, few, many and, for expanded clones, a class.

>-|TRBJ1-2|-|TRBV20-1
TGCAGTGCTCACCAGTCCGACAGGAACTATGGCTACACCTTC
CSAHQSDRNYGYTF
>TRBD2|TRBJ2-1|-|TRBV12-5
TGTGCTAGTGGTTTGACTCGGACTAGCGGAGGCTACAATGAGCAGTTCTTC
CASGLTRTSGGYNEQFF
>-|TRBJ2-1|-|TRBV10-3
TGTGCCATCAGTGAGGTTAGCTCCTACAATGGGCAGTTCTTC
CAISEVSSYNGQFF
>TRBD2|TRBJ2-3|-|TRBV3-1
TGTGCCAGCAGCCAAGGACTAGCGGGAGCTAAAGCAGATACGCAGTATTTT
CASSQGLAGAKADTQYF
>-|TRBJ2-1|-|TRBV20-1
TGCAGTGCTTGTAATCCCCGGTGGGGGGGGGCCCTTAGTGAGCAGTTCTTC
CSACNPRWGGALSEQFF
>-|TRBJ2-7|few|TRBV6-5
TGTGCCAGCAGTTACTCGAGCGGGACAGCCGTCTCCTACGAGCAGTACTTC
CASSYSSGTAVSYEQYF
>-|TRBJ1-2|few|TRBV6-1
TGTGCCAGCAGTGAATCGGGGGGTGGCTATGGCTACACCTTC
CASSESGGGYGYTF
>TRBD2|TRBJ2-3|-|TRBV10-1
TGCGCCAGCGGAGGGACTAGCGGGGATACGCAGTATTTT
CASGGTSGDTQYF
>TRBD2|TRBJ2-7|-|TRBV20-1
TGCAGTGCGCGAAAGAGCGGGAGCTCCTACGAGCAGTACTTC
CSARKSGSSYEQYF
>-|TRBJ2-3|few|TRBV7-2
TGTGCCAGCAGCTTAGAGGTGGGGAGGGGGACAGATACGCAGTATTTT
CASSLEVGRGTDTQYF
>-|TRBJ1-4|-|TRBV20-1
TGCAGTGCTAGAGACACGGGACGTGGGGTTGAAAAACTGTTTTTT
CSARDTGRGVEKLFF
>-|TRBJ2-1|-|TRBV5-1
TGCGCCAGCAGCTTGGGCACAGCCAACAATGAGCAGTTCTTC
CASSLGTANNEQFF
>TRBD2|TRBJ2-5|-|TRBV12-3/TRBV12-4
TGTGCCAGCAGTCTGTCGAGCGGGGGGAAGGAGACCCAGTACTTC
CASSLSSGGKETQYF
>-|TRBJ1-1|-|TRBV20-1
TGCAGTGCTAGAGTTCGGGTCACCACTGAAGCTTTCTTT
CSARVRVTTEAFF
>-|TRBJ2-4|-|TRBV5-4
TGTGCCAGCAGCTTGGAGGGGGCCGGGGGGTACTTC
CASSLEGAGGYF
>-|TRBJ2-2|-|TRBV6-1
TGTGCCACCCACCCGCGGGAGAACACCGGGGAGCTGTTTTTT
CATHPRENTGELFF
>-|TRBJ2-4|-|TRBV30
TGTGCCTGGAGTGTAGTTCTCGGGGTAGGGGACATTCAGTACTTC
CAWSVVLGVGDIQYF
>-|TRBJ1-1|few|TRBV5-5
TGTGCCAGCAGCTTTACAGATGACACTGAAGCTTTCTTT
CASSFTDDTEAFF
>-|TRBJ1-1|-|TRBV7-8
TGTGCCAGCAGTTTCCCCGGACAGAGCACTGAAGCTTTCTTT
CASSFPGQSTEAFF
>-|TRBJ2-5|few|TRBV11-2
TGTGCCAGCAGCTTAAGCCCTGAGCAGTACTTC
CASSLSPEQYF
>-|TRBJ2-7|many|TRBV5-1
TGCGCCAGCAGCACCGGACAGTCCTACGAGCAGTACTTC
CASSTGQSYEQYF
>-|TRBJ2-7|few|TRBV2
TGTGCCAGCAGCACGTGGGGCGAGCAGTACTTC
CASSTWGEQYF
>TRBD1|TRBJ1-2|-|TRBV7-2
TGTGCCAGCAGCTTAGAAGGGGGCAATAACTATGGCTACACCTTC
CASSLEGGNNYGYTF
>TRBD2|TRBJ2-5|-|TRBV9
TGTGCCAGCAGCGTCGGGACTAGCGGGGCACCCCAAGAGACCCAGTACTTC
CASSVGTSGAPQETQYF
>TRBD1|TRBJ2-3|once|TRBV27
TGTGCCAGCGGGATTGAGGGGACAGGGAATCATGCAGATACGCAGTATTTT
CASGIEGTGNHADTQYF
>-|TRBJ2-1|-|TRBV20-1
TGCAGTGCTAGTGTAGAGAGATACAATGAGCAGTTCTTC
CSASVERYNEQFF
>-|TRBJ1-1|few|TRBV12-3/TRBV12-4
TGTGCCAGCAGTTTAGAGTTGAGCACTGAAGCTTTCTTT
CASSLELSTEAFF
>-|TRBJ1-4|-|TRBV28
TGTGCCAGCAGTTTGATTGAAAAACTGTTTTTT
CASSLIEKLFF
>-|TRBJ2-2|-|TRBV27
TGTGCCAGCAGTAGAGTGGACTTTTTGGAGCTGTTTTTT
CASSRVDFLELFF
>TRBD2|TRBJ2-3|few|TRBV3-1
TGTGCCAGCAGCCAAGATCTTCTAGCGGGAACCCCCTGGGGAGATACGCAGTATTTT
CASSQDLLAGTPWGDTQYF
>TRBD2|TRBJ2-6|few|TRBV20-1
TGCAGTGCCCTGGGGGATCTAGCGGGAGCTGGGGCCAACGTCCTGACTTTC
CSALGDLAGAGANVLTF
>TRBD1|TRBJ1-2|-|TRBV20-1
TGCAGTGCTAGCCGCACCGACAGGGCCGGTGGCTACACCTTC
CSASRTDRAGGYTF
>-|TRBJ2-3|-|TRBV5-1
TGCGCCAGCAGCTTGGGATCGTTCGTAGCAGATACGCAGTATTTT
CASSLGSFVADTQYF
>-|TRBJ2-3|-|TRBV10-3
TGTGCCATCAGTGAGGCGCGCGGAGCCGGAGATACGCAGTATTTT
CAISEARGAGDTQYF
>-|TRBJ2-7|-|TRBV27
TGTGCCAGCGGCCCCCCAGGGGTAGTCTACAATGAGCAGTACTTC
CASGPPGVVYNEQYF
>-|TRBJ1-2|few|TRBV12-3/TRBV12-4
TGTGCCAGCAGGATAACAGGGTTTTATGGCTACACCTTC
CASRITGFYGYTF
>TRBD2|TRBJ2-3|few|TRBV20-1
TGCAGTGCTGCTATACTTGGGACTAGCGGGACACTCCGAGATACGCAGTATTTT
CSAAILGTSGTLRDTQYF
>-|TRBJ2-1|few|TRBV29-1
TGCAGCGTTGTTTTAGGGGAGGGGGCTGAGCAGTTCTTC
CSVVLGEGAEQFF
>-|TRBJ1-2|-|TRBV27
TGTGCCAGCAGCCCACGCGGACAGTACTATGGCTACACCTTC
CASSPRGQYYGYTF
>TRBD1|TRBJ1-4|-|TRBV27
TGTGCCAGCGGATACCCAGGGGGAGGTGAAAAACTGTTTTTT
CASGYPGGGEKLFF
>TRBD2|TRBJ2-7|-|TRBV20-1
TGCAGTGCTAGTCCAACTAGCGGGGCACGCGAGCAGTACTTC
CSASPTSGAREQYF